This is a list of T cell receptor beta chains from one sample in a study of T cell responses to AZD1222 COVID-19 vaccine. Generated by immunoSEQ multiplex PCR, the TCRdb table keeps only in-frame clones and is missing some. The table lists 160,000 or so clones, more than 70% of them singletons, with over 4.5% in the top ten. The specimen comprised peripheral blood, sampled on day 0 of AZD1222 vaccination. These TCRs come from an adult in good health. Both conserved end residues are part of each CDR3. A D gene is named only where the DNA matches it firmly. The size field is filled for only some rows; it gives once, few, many or a size class.

TRBV15,.,TRBD2,TRBJ2-1,TGTGCCACCAGCAGGGATCAAACTAGCGGACAAGAGCAGTTCTTC,CATSRDQTSGQEQFF
TRBV7-6,.,TRBD1,TRBJ2-7,TGTGCCAGCAGCTCGTATGGGGGGGGGACAGGGGCCTACGAGCAGTACTTC,CASSSYGGGTGAYEQYF
TRBV5-4,.,.,TRBJ1-6,TGTGCCAGCAGCCCTAAGACAGGATGGAATTCACCCCTCCACTTT,CASSPKTGWNSPLHF
TRBV7-9,.,.,TRBJ2-2,TGTGCCAGCAGCCCGCGCCTATCTAGCACCGGGGAGCTGTTTTTT,CASSPRLSSTGELFF
TRBV29-1,.,TRBD2,TRBJ2-5,TGCAGCGTTGGGGTTACTAGCGGAGAGACCCAGTACTTC,CSVGVTSGETQYF
TRBV28,.,.,TRBJ2-3,TGTGCCAGCAGTCCTGATGCAGCCCATGCCACTAGCACAGATACGCAGTATTTT,CASSPDAAHATSTDTQYF
TRBV6-2/TRBV6-3,few,.,TRBJ2-5,TGTGCCAGCAGTTACCAAGAGTTAGAGACCCAGTACTTC,CASSYQELETQYF
TRBV2,.,TRBD1,TRBJ1-4,TGTGCCAGCAGTAGGGGACAGGGGATTTATGAAAAACTGTTTTTT,CASSRGQGIYEKLFF
TRBV19,.,.,TRBJ1-6,TGTGCCAGTAGTATAGCGGGGAATGGGAATTCACCCCTCCACTTT,CASSIAGNGNSPLHF
TRBV5-6,.,TRBD1,TRBJ1-5,TGTGCCAGCAGCCCAGGGGGCGAAGGGACCAATCAGCCCCAGCATTTT,CASSPGGEGTNQPQHF
TRBV14,.,.,TRBJ1-2,TGTGCCAGCAGCCCACGCTCACAGGGAGAAGGCTACACCTTC,CASSPRSQGEGYTF
TRBV5-1,.,.,TRBJ1-2,TGCGCCAGCAGCTTGGGGGACCCGGGGGGCTACACCTTC,CASSLGDPGGYTF
TRBV19,.,.,TRBJ2-3,TGTGCCAGTAACCGGGGCGCGGGAGATACGCAGTATTTT,CASNRGAGDTQYF
TRBV5-1,.,.,TRBJ2-3,TGCGCCAGCAGCTTGAGAGGGGTAGGCACAGATACGCAGTATTTT,CASSLRGVGTDTQYF
TRBV4-2,.,.,TRBJ1-1,TGTGCCAGCAGCCAAGCCACAGGGTTCACTGAAGCTTTCTTT,CASSQATGFTEAFF
TRBV9,.,.,TRBJ1-1,TGTGCCAGCAGCGTAGAGGTGACAGCTGAAGCTTTCTTT,CASSVEVTAEAFF
TRBV30,once,.,TRBJ1-6,TGTGCCTGGAGTTTCGGGACCGCTCAGGGTTCACCCCTCCACTTT,CAWSFGTAQGSPLHF
TRBV27,.,TRBD2,TRBJ2-3,TGTGCCAGCAGTTTTAGCGGGAGGCCCCGATCAGATACGCAGTATTTT,CASSFSGRPRSDTQYF
TRBV5-8,.,.,TRBJ2-7,TGTGCCAGCAGCTTAAATGTTCGCGAGCAGTACTTC,CASSLNVREQYF
TRBV14,.,.,TRBJ1-1,TGTGCCAGCAGCCAGCTAGGACTGCACACTGAAGCTTTCTTT,CASSQLGLHTEAFF
TRBV9,once,.,TRBJ2-2,TGTGCCAGCAGCGTAATTCTCGGCGGGGAGCTGTTTTTT,CASSVILGGELFF
TRBV7-9,.,.,TRBJ2-7,TGTGCCAGCAGCTTAGTTGTAGTCAGCGAGCAGTACTTC,CASSLVVVSEQYF
TRBV5-4,.,TRBD1,TRBJ2-1,TGTGCCAGCAGCGGAAAGGGGACAGGGGCGCTCAATGAGCAGTTCTTC,CASSGKGTGALNEQFF
TRBV7-2,.,.,TRBJ2-5,TGTGCCAGCAGCTTAATCGGACAAGAGACCCAGTACTTC,CASSLIGQETQYF
TRBV27,.,.,TRBJ1-5,TGTGCCAGCAGTTTAGTGAGGCAGGGACGCAATCAGCCCCAGCATTTT,CASSLVRQGRNQPQHF
TRBV7-9,.,.,TRBJ2-7,TGTGCCAGCAGCTTGGGAGGGGGGAGCTCCTACGAGCAGTACTTC,CASSLGGGSSYEQYF
TRBV7-3,.,.,TRBJ1-1,TGTGCCAGCTCCGGGGGAAAGGACACTGAAGCTTTCTTT,CASSGGKDTEAFF
TRBV5-1,.,TRBD1,TRBJ2-1,TGCGCCAGCAGCCTCGGACAGGGTAATAATGAGCAGTTCTTC,CASSLGQGNNEQFF
TRBV7-9,.,.,TRBJ1-5,TGTGCCAGCAGCCAAGACAGCTTGAGCAATCAGCCCCAGCATTTT,CASSQDSLSNQPQHF
TRBV5-1,.,.,TRBJ1-1,TGCGCCAGCAGCTCTGGGGGTAAGAACACTGAAGCTTTCTTT,CASSSGGKNTEAFF